The clone carrying this TCR beta chain was recorded many times. Its antigen remains unidentified. The data were obtained in a study of identical twins. With 4 bases removed from V and 8 bases from J, the gap between germline ends came to 17 bases. Germline CDR1 reads KGHDR; CDR2 reads SFDVKD. The CDR3 totals 15 residues. TCRdb fed the 5' RACE reads into MiXCR, producing one record per CDR3 protein. The sample carries roughly 1,500,000 distinct CDR3 sequences, more than 30% recorded once. Study results and limitations: Low generation-probability sequences were in excess among twin-shared out-of-frame alpha sequences. Modelling underestimated the level of out-of-frame TCR alpha sharing observed in monozygotic twins. The presence of invariant MAIT and iNKT cells could partly confound analyses of zero-insertion sequences. Twins' excess sharing was less marked for out-of-frame beta sequences.

The receptor was derived from a newborn girl in good health. The chain couples TRBV24-1 to TRBJ2-1; tentatively, D is TRBD1 or TRBD2 (5 bases each). The specimen sequenced was cord blood. The CDR3 is CATSEGTNPRDEQFF. The CDR3 DNA reads TGTGCCACCAGTGAAGGGACCAATCCACGGGATGAGCAGTTCTTC.